These 29 T cell receptor beta chains came from one sample sequenced in a study of blood T cell repertoires in COVID-19. The data were produced by immunoSEQ multiplex PCR, yet TCRdb's version contains in-frame clones alone and is incomplete. The sample lists approximately 110,000 clones; roughly 88% were seen once. Sequences were obtained from peripheral blood. All receptors come from a woman between 50 and 59 years old with active or convalescent COVID-19.

The gene calls are TRBV29-1 and TRBJ2-1; possible D gene TRBD2, 6 bases. The length of the CDR3 is 13 residues. Germline V gene lookup returns CDR1 SQVTM and CDR2 ANQGSEA. The V and J ends lost 4 bases and 8 bases respectively, with 15 bases between them. CDR3 sequence: CSVVHPTRDEQFF. The CDR3 DNA follows: TGCAGCGTTGTGCATCCGACTAGAGATGAGCAGTTCTTC.

The CDR3 sequence: CASSLDHRGLEAFF. CDR3 in DNA: TGTGCCAGCAGCTTAGATCATAGGGGGCTTGAAGCTTTCTTT. The chain couples TRBV11-2 to TRBJ1-1; 7 bases line up with TRBD1. Unmatched junction bases numbered 5, after V lost 0 bases and J lost 7 bases. Germline V gives CDR1 SGHAT, CDR2 FQNNGV. The CDR3 loop spans 14 amino acids.

This chain connects TRBV19 to TRBJ2-5; TRBD2 aligns across 14 bases. With V trimmed by 0 bases and J by 4 bases, 7 bases remained unmatched. The germline V gene encodes CDR1 LNHDA and CDR2 SQIVND (reference sequence). The CDR3 is made up of 18 amino acids. CDR3 nucleotide sequence: TGTGCCAGTAGTATAGATAGGGGACTAGCGGGAGTGGGAGAGACCCAGTACTTC. Protein sequence: CASSIDRGLAGVGETQYF.

The genes are TRBV4-2 and TRBJ2-7; TRBD1 matches 7 bases. Trimming cost V 0 bases and J 3 bases; bases outside gene matches: 2. Looked up from germline, CDR1 is LGHNA and CDR2 is YNFKEQ. CDR3 length: 14 residues. DNA of the CDR3: TGTGCCAGCAGCCAAGAAGCAGGGGGCTACGAGCAGTACTTC. Its protein product is CASSQEAGGYEQYF.

This chain uses TRBV12-5 with TRBJ2-5; D possibly corresponds to TRBD2 (6 bases). CDR1 and CDR2 (germline): LGHNT, FRNRAP. This CDR3 contains 13 residues. The V end was cut by 1 base, the J end by 3 bases, with 6 bases between. The CDR3 nucleotides read TGTGCTAGTGGTTTGGGCGGGGAAGAGACCCAGTACTTC. Protein product: CASGLGGEETQYF.

V is TRBV2 and J is TRBJ2-1, with 8 bases aligning to TRBD2. Germline V gene lookup returns CDR1 SNHLY and CDR2 FYNNEI. With V trimmed by 3 bases and J by 4 bases, 11 bases remained unmatched. The CDR3 has 17 residues. CDR3 in amino acids: CASSEMTSAEEYNEQFF. CDR3 coding DNA: TGTGCCAGCAGTGAGATGACTAGCGCCGAAGAATACAATGAGCAGTTCTTC.

The chain couples TRBV30 to TRBJ2-7, with a tentative D call TRBD1 (6 bases). There are 15 residues in the CDR3. V lost 2 bases and J 2 bases, leaving 16 bases between the germline ends. Germline CDR1 reads GTSNPN; CDR2 reads SVGIG (reference sequence). In DNA, the CDR3 is TGTGCCTGGAGTCCCGGGACACGGAGGACCTACGAGCAGTACTTC. Protein product: CAWSPGTRRTYEQYF.

The chain joins TRBV5-1 to TRBJ2-7, with TRBD2 identical over 9 bases. The CDR3 covers 14 residues. After removal of 5 bases from V and 3 bases from J, the junction contained 6 bases not matched to a gene. In germline, CDR1 is SGHRS, CDR2 YFSETQ. This CDR3 reads CASSSSGTFYEQYF. The CDR3 DNA reads TGCGCCAGCAGTTCTAGCGGGACTTTCTACGAGCAGTACTTC.

This sequence joins TRBV9 and TRBJ2-3, with D hard to call. Germline lookup yields CDR1 SGDLS and CDR2 YYNGEE. Trimming left V 0 bases short and J 2 bases short, with 7 bases between. The CDR3 is 14 residues long. The CDR3 protein is CASSVETNTDTQYF. The CDR3 DNA follows: TGTGCCAGCAGCGTAGAGACAAACACAGATACGCAGTATTTT.

The chain combines TRBV28 with TRBJ2-7; D perhaps matches TRBD2 (6 bases). V lost 4 bases and J 0 bases, leaving 13 bases between the germline ends. This CDR3 spans 15 amino acids. Germline V gives CDR1 MDHEN, CDR2 SYDVKM. CDR3 amino acids: CASSSGRRDSYEQYF. The CDR3 nucleotides are TGTGCCAGCAGTTCAGGGAGGCGGGACTCCTACGAGCAGTACTTC.

This chain uses TRBV30 with TRBJ2-3; 12 bases align to TRBD2. The germline V gene encodes CDR1 GTSNPN and CDR2 SVGIG (reference sequence). V lost 2 bases, J lost 6 bases, and 9 bases stayed unmatched. This CDR3 comprises 16 residues. The CDR3 bases are TGTGCCTGGAGTCTCCCGACTAGCGGGAGAACCGATACGCAGTATTTT. Translation gives CAWSLPTSGRTDTQYF.

V gene TRBV6-2 or TRBV6-3 combines with J gene TRBJ1-5; TRBD1 agrees at 8 bases. Germline lookup yields CDR1 MNHEY and CDR2 SVGEGT. V shed 0 bases, J shed 2 bases, and the junction held 0 bases outside the gene matches. The CDR3 covers 15 residues. CDR3 amino acids: CASSYSTGGNQPQHF. The CDR3 bases are TGTGCCAGCAGTTACTCGACAGGGGGCAATCAGCCCCAGCATTTT.

This clone was detected only once. The chain carries TRBV2 and TRBJ1-5, with a weak D call TRBD1 (6 bases). The CDR3 runs 13 residues. Germline loops: CDR1 SNHLY, CDR2 FYNNEI. Deletions cut 6 bases from V and 7 bases from J, with 13 bases between. CDR3 in DNA: TGTGCCAGCAGACAGGGTAGGAGGCAGCCCCAGCATTTT. This codes for CASRQGRRQPQHF.

V gene TRBV4-2 combines with J gene TRBJ2-1, with D tentatively TRBD2 (5 bases). The length of the CDR3 is 16 residues. Germline V CDR1 and CDR2: LGHNA, YNFKEQ. V lost 3 bases, J lost 0 bases, and 12 bases lay in between. The CDR3 loop is CASSQRAGSSYNEQFF. DNA for the CDR3: TGTGCCAGCAGCCAGAGAGCTGGGAGCTCCTACAATGAGCAGTTCTTC.

V gene TRBV2 combines with J gene TRBJ1-2; 8 bases match TRBD1. The J segment lost 8 bases and the V segment lost 6 bases, leaving 11 bases of the junction unmatched. This CDR3 is 14 amino acids long. Per the germline V gene, CDR1 is SNHLY and CDR2 is FYNNEI. In DNA, the CDR3 is TGTGCCAGCAGGCTTCCGGGACAGGCTCCAGGCTACACCTTC. Translated: CASRLPGQAPGYTF.

V gene TRBV24-1 combines with J gene TRBJ1-5, with D perhaps matching TRBD1 (5 bases). Per the germline V gene, CDR1 is KGHDR and CDR2 is SFDVKD. V lost 3 bases and J 2 bases, leaving 13 bases between the germline ends. The CDR3 loop spans 16 amino acids. The CDR3 DNA is TGTGCCACCAGTGATCCAACCAGGGAGGGCAATCAGCCCCAGCATTTT. Translating gives CATSDPTREGNQPQHF.

The chain links TRBV7-9 to TRBJ2-1; the D is unclear. This CDR3 comprises 11 residues. V gave up 8 bases and J gave up 7 bases, with 9 bases separating them. From germline, CDR1 is SEHNR and CDR2 FQNEAQ (reference sequence). In DNA, the CDR3 is TGTGCCAGCCAAAAGGAGAATGAGCAGTTCTTC. Translating it yields CASQKENEQFF.

The chain uses TRBV11-2 and TRBJ2-1, with 7 bases matching TRBD2. The CDR3 has 16 residues. Losses at the gene ends were 4 bases for V and 6 bases for J; bases not matched to a gene: 12. From germline, CDR1 is SGHAT and CDR2 FQNNGV. CDR3 region: CASSSSGDVPLNEQFF. The CDR3 coding sequence is TGTGCCAGCAGCTCGAGCGGGGACGTCCCCCTCAATGAGCAGTTCTTC.

With respect to this clone: At one of its ends the junction is not consistent with the germline gene, which may arise from a read error. The rearrangement links TRBV7-9 to TRBJ2-7, with D possibly being TRBD2 (5 bases). Germline assignment: CDR1 SEHNR and CDR2 FQNEAQ (reference sequence). The CDR3 has 12 residues. The CDR3 protein is CASSSDSNEQYF. CDR3 nucleotides: TGTGCCAGCAGCTCGGACTCCAACGAGCAGTACTTC. Together with reference TRBV7-9 and TRBJ2-7, the CDR3 gives the full variable domain: DTGVSQNPRHKITKRGQNVTFRCDPISEHNRLYWYRQTLGQGPEFLTYFQNEAQLEKSRLLSDRFSAERPKGSFSTLEIQRTEQGDSAMYLCASSSDSNEQYFGPGTRLTVT.

The chain recombines TRBV6-2 or TRBV6-3 with TRBJ1-6, with 7 bases fitting TRBD1. The CDR3 covers 13 residues. J lost 19 bases, V lost 4 bases, and 13 bases had no gene match. Germline V gene sequence: CDR1 MNHEY, CDR2 SVGEGT. The CDR3 nucleotides read TGTGCCAGCAGTTTCTTCCTCCGGGACAGCTTACACTTT. It codes for CASSFFLRDSLHF.

DNA of the CDR3: TGTGCCATCAGTGAGGGAGGGACTAGGGTCAATGAGCAGTTCTTC. It translates to CAISEGGTRVNEQFF. V gene TRBV10-3 combines with J gene TRBJ2-1, with 8 bases identical to TRBD2. This CDR3 region has 15 residues. Losses at the gene ends were 2 bases for V and 6 bases for J; bases not matched to a gene: 6. Germline CDR1 ENHRY, CDR2 SYGVKD.

This sequence joins TRBV20-1 and TRBJ1-5; 9 bases map to TRBD1. Trimming removed 3 bases from V and 2 bases from J; junction bases left unmatched: 11. The CDR3 extends over 17 amino acids. Germline CDR1 and CDR2: DFQATT and SNEGSKA (reference sequence). The CDR3, as DNA: TGCAGTGCTAGTCCAGGACAGGGGTTTTTTGGCAATCAGCCCCAGCATTTT. This translates into CSASPGQGFFGNQPQHF.

This chain links TRBV28 with TRBJ1-2; 7 bases fit TRBD1. From germline, CDR1 is MDHEN and CDR2 SYDVKM. The CDR3 is 15 residues long. V was clipped by 4 bases and J by 7 bases; unmatched bases: 12. The CDR3 region has the DNA TGTGCCAGCAGTTCCTCCATATCAACAGGGGTTGGCTACACCTTC. It codes for CASSSSISTGVGYTF.

With regard to this clone: This same CDR3 is encoded by further DNA sequences in the sample. The chain couples TRBV5-1 to TRBJ2-1; TRBD2 matches 8 bases. This CDR3 comprises 15 residues. Germline CDR1 and CDR2: SGHRS and YFSETQ. Unmatched junction bases numbered 1, after V lost 1 base and J lost 1 base. The CDR3 is CASSLSGSSYNEQFF. CDR3 bases: TGCGCCAGCAGCTTGAGCGGGAGTTCCTACAATGAGCAGTTCTTC.

The chain joins TRBV13 to TRBJ2-7; D ambiguous. The CDR3 length is 13 residues. The V gene's germline CDR1 is PRHDT and CDR2 FYEKMQ (reference sequence). V lost 0 bases, J lost 7 bases, and 10 bases lay in between. CDR3 residues: CASSLGPTREQYF. Here the CDR3 DNA reads TGTGCCAGCAGCTTAGGTCCTACCCGGGAGCAGTACTTC.

This rearrangement joins TRBV3-1 (or the pseudogene TRBV3-2) to TRBJ1-2; the match to TRBD1 covers 11 bases. Germline CDR1 LGHDT, CDR2 YNNKEL (reference sequence). This CDR3 region has 14 residues. The trim removed 5 bases at V and 3 bases at J, leaving 2 bases unmatched. The CDR3 region is CASSTGQGDYGYTF. The DNA of the CDR3 is TGTGCCAGCAGCACGGGACAGGGGGACTATGGCTACACCTTC.

Regarding this clone: The junction differs from germline at one of its ends, possibly a read error. Other DNA variants within this sample encode the same CDR3. The chain recombines TRBV6-5 with TRBJ1-6; maybe TRBD1 (5 bases). CDR3 length equals 14 residues. The germline V gene has CDR1 MNHEY and CDR2 SVGAGI. The CDR3 is CASAPREAHSPLHF. The CDR3 bases are TGTGCCAGCGCGCCCAGGGAGGCCCATTCACCCCTTCACTTT.

This chain links TRBV27 with TRBJ2-1; TRBD2 aligns across 12 bases. The junction had 6 bases not matched to a gene; V was cut back by 2 bases and J by 1 base. CDR3 size: 18 residues. From germline, CDR1 is MNHEY and CDR2 SMNVEV (reference sequence). The CDR3 reads CASSLGTSGLSSYNEQFF. As DNA, the CDR3 is TGTGCCAGCAGTTTAGGGACTAGCGGGCTAAGTTCCTACAATGAGCAGTTCTTC.

This clone was detected only once. V and J are TRBV28 and TRBJ1-1; no firm D call. Trimming pared 2 bases from V and 8 bases from J, leaving 12 bases between. CDR1 MDHEN and CDR2 SYDVKM come from the germline V gene. The CDR3 spans 13 residues. The CDR3 nucleotides read TGTGCCAGCAGTTTAAGCGGGATCCGGGAAGCTTTCTTT. Amino acids: CASSLSGIREAFF.